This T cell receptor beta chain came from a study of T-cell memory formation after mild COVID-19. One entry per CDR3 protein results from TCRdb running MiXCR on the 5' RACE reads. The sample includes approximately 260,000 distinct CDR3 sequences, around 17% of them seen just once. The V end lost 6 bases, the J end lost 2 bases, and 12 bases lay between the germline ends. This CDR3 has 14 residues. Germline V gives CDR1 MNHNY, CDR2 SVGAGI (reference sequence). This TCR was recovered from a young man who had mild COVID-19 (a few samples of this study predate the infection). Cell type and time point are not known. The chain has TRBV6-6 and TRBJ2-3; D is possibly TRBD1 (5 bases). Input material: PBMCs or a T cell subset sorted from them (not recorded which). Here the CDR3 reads CASSRTTNTDTQYF. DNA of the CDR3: TGTGCCAGCAGCAGGACAACCAACACAGATACGCAGTATTTT.